The entry that follows covers one TCR beta chain sequence. Its matching antigen is unknown. The sample originates from a study of blood T cells in healthy people across ages. Study results and caveats: The study regarded diversity estimates from one million T cells as underestimates.

The use of a sample-barcoded 5' primer and a J-beta primer mix characterized a second PCR of roughly 6 to 12 cycles. TCRdb ran MiXCR on the 5' RACE reads and lists one entry per CDR3 protein. The table has hundreds of thousands of distinct CDR3 sequences, 58% seen once. Caucasian, healthy and from Russia, the donors were aged between about 6 and 90. A minimum of 7 million PBMCs was isolated per sample. With each sample, at least 5 micrograms of total RNA were extracted. Per the germline V gene, CDR1 is SQVTM and CDR2 is ANQGSEA. V was shortened by 4 bases and J by 7 bases, with 19 bases between the two germline ends. This CDR3 has 14 amino acids.

The sequenced sample was blood. V gene TRBV29-1 combines with J gene TRBJ1-1; D is perhaps TRBD1 (5 bases). The sequence was obtained from a man younger than 45 in good health. In DNA, the CDR3 is TGCAGCGTTGGTGGGTTTAGTGTCGGGGGTGAAGCTTTCTTT. It yields the protein CSVGGFSVGGEAFF.